Sequencing of this T cell receptor beta chain was carried out in a study of T cell responses to AZD1222 COVID-19 vaccine. CDR1 and CDR2 from the germline V gene are LNHDA and SQIVND (reference sequence). There are 15 residues in the CDR3. Trimming shortened V by 3 bases and J by 7 bases, and 18 bases separated the two germline ends. Some clones are missing from TCRdb's copy, which holds only in-frame ones; the method was immunoSEQ multiplex PCR. The data contain over 95,000 clones, roughly 87% of them singletons. This chain connects TRBV19 to TRBJ1-2; D is uncertain. This sample comprised peripheral blood, obtained on day 0 of AZD1222 vaccination. This TCR was sampled from an adult in good health. CDR3 in amino acids: CASSIPHGFLSGYTF. For the CDR3, the DNA is TGTGCCAGTAGTATTCCCCATGGGTTTTTAAGTGGCTACACCTTC.